These T cell receptor beta chains were read from a single sample in a study of T cells in Graves' hyperthyroidism and ophthalmopathy. TCRdb reprocessed the multiplex PCR reads with MiXCR, giving one entry per CDR3 protein. The top ten clones hold around 13% of a sample with hundreds of thousands of distinct CDR3 sequences, roughly 14% of them seen once. The sequencing sample was made of blood. The receptor source for this set is a man younger than 30 with Graves' ophthalmopathy. Each CDR3 is given with its conserved first and last residue. Each record gives: V gene, D gene, clone size, J gene, CDR3 DNA, CDR3 protein. D genes are given only for firm matches. Expanded clones get a size class; other rows say once, few or many, or leave the size out.

v_call: TRBV7-3
d_call: .
clone_size: few
j_call: TRBJ1-6
cdr3_nt: TGTGCCAGCAGTTGGGACAAGAATTCACCCCTCCACTTT
cdr3_aa: CASSWDKNSPLHF

v_call: TRBV7-8
d_call: .
clone_size: many
j_call: TRBJ2-7
cdr3_nt: TGTGCCAGCAGCCCCCGGGCTTCGTCCCACGAGCAGTACTTC
cdr3_aa: CASSPRASSHEQYF

v_call: TRBV3-1
d_call: .
clone_size: many
j_call: TRBJ1-1
cdr3_nt: TGTGCCAGCAGCAAAATTCTGGGGGGGAACACTGAAGCTTTCTTT
cdr3_aa: CASSKILGGNTEAFF

v_call: TRBV9
d_call: TRBD1
clone_size: .
j_call: TRBJ2-7
cdr3_nt: TGTGCCAGCAGCGTAGGCCAGGGGGCGATCTGCGAGCAGTACTTC
cdr3_aa: CASSVGQGAICEQYF

v_call: TRBV6-1
d_call: .
clone_size: many
j_call: TRBJ2-7
cdr3_nt: TGTGCCAGCAGTGTAATTGGGGGTCTTAGCTCCTACGAGCAGTACTTC
cdr3_aa: CASSVIGGLSSYEQYF

v_call: TRBV7-9
d_call: .
clone_size: .
j_call: TRBJ2-7
cdr3_nt: TGTGCCAGCAGCCCCCGACAGGACGAGCAGTACTTC
cdr3_aa: CASSPRQDEQYF

v_call: TRBV19
d_call: .
clone_size: few
j_call: TRBJ2-2
cdr3_nt: TGTGCCAGTAGTGTGGGGGAACTAGTGGTCGGGGAGCTGTTTTTT
cdr3_aa: CASSVGELVVGELFF

v_call: TRBV4-1
d_call: TRBD1
clone_size: few
j_call: TRBJ2-5
cdr3_nt: TGCGCCAGCAGCCAACTTGGGACAGGGCAAGAGACCCAGTACTTC
cdr3_aa: CASSQLGTGQETQYF

v_call: TRBV5-1
d_call: TRBD1
clone_size: many
j_call: TRBJ2-1
cdr3_nt: TGCGCCAGCAGCTTGGGGACAGGGGGTTACAATGAGCAGTTCTTC
cdr3_aa: CASSLGTGGYNEQFF

v_call: TRBV11-3
d_call: .
clone_size: many
j_call: TRBJ2-7
cdr3_nt: TGTGCCAGCAGCAACACAGGGCTCAACCCCTACGAGCAGTACTTC
cdr3_aa: CASSNTGLNPYEQYF

v_call: TRBV11-3
d_call: TRBD1
clone_size: many
j_call: TRBJ1-2
cdr3_nt: TGTGCCAGCAGCCCATCCCGACAGGGCTATGGCTACACCTTC
cdr3_aa: CASSPSRQGYGYTF

v_call: TRBV13
d_call: TRBD2
clone_size: .
j_call: TRBJ2-7
cdr3_nt: TGTGCCAGCAGCCTAGCGGGAGATTTGTACGAGCAGTACTTC
cdr3_aa: CASSLAGDLYEQYF

v_call: TRBV20-1
d_call: TRBD1
clone_size: .
j_call: TRBJ1-1
cdr3_nt: TGCAGTGCAGAGAACCCGGGACAGGGGATCTCGAACACTGAAGCTTTCTTT
cdr3_aa: CSAENPGQGISNTEAFF

v_call: TRBV5-1
d_call: .
clone_size: .
j_call: TRBJ2-5
cdr3_nt: TGCGCCAGCAGACAGGGAGGGGACCTACAAGAGACCCAGTACTTC
cdr3_aa: CASRQGGDLQETQYF

v_call: TRBV19
d_call: .
clone_size: .
j_call: TRBJ2-5
cdr3_nt: TGTGCCAGTAGTAGGACACTTTACCAAGAGACCCAGTACTTC
cdr3_aa: CASSRTLYQETQYF

v_call: TRBV7-9
d_call: .
clone_size: many
j_call: TRBJ2-7
cdr3_nt: TGTGCCAGCAGCTCAGGCGGGGGGACAGGAGAAACTATATCCTACGAGCAGTACTTC
cdr3_aa: CASSSGGGTGETISYEQYF

v_call: TRBV3-1
d_call: .
clone_size: many
j_call: TRBJ2-3
cdr3_nt: TGTGCCAGCAGCCATTTAAGCACAGATACGCAGTATTTT
cdr3_aa: CASSHLSTDTQYF

v_call: TRBV5-1
d_call: .
clone_size: many
j_call: TRBJ2-3
cdr3_nt: TGCGCCAGCAGCTTGGCTACCCGGGATACGCAGTATTTT
cdr3_aa: CASSLATRDTQYF

v_call: TRBV20-1
d_call: .
clone_size: few
j_call: TRBJ1-3
cdr3_nt: TGCAGTGCTAGAGATCGAGTAACTGGAAACACCATATATTTT
cdr3_aa: CSARDRVTGNTIYF

v_call: TRBV10-3
d_call: .
clone_size: .
j_call: TRBJ2-1
cdr3_nt: TGTGCCAGCAACGACCGGGACATAAACAATGAGCAGTTCTTC
cdr3_aa: CASNDRDINNEQFF

v_call: TRBV6-5
d_call: .
clone_size: many
j_call: TRBJ1-1
cdr3_nt: TGTGCCAGCAGTTACTCGCCGCTAAACACTGAAGCTTTCTTT
cdr3_aa: CASSYSPLNTEAFF

v_call: TRBV7-2
d_call: TRBD1
clone_size: many
j_call: TRBJ2-7
cdr3_nt: TGTGCCAGCAGCACCGCCGGGACAGGGATTCATCACGAGCAGTACTTC
cdr3_aa: CASSTAGTGIHHEQYF

v_call: TRBV5-1
d_call: TRBD1
clone_size: many
j_call: TRBJ2-5
cdr3_nt: TGCGCCAGCAGCTCATTACAGGGGTCCCAAGAGACCCAGTACTTC
cdr3_aa: CASSSLQGSQETQYF

v_call: TRBV12-3/TRBV12-4
d_call: .
clone_size: many
j_call: TRBJ2-3
cdr3_nt: TGTGCCAGCAGTCGCCAATTACTAGAATCACCAGATACGCAGTATTTT
cdr3_aa: CASSRQLLESPDTQYF

v_call: TRBV3-1
d_call: TRBD2
clone_size: few
j_call: TRBJ2-3
cdr3_nt: TGTGCCAGCAGCCAAAAACTAGCGCCCACAGATACGCAGTATTTT
cdr3_aa: CASSQKLAPTDTQYF

v_call: TRBV29-1
d_call: .
clone_size: few
j_call: TRBJ1-2
cdr3_nt: TGCAGCGTTTTAGAACGGGGTTCCTACACCTTC
cdr3_aa: CSVLERGSYTF

v_call: TRBV19
d_call: TRBD2
clone_size: few
j_call: TRBJ2-1
cdr3_nt: TGTGCCAGTAAAGGGCGGGGGTCCTACAATGAGCAGTTCTTC
cdr3_aa: CASKGRGSYNEQFF

v_call: TRBV12-3/TRBV12-4
d_call: .
clone_size: many
j_call: TRBJ2-5
cdr3_nt: TGTGCCAGCAGCATAGACCAGGGAGAGACCCAGTACTTC
cdr3_aa: CASSIDQGETQYF

v_call: TRBV7-9
d_call: .
clone_size: many
j_call: TRBJ2-5
cdr3_nt: TGTGCCAGCAGCCCACCCCTGGGGGTGGAGACCCAGTACTTC
cdr3_aa: CASSPPLGVETQYF

v_call: TRBV12-3/TRBV12-4
d_call: TRBD1
clone_size: .
j_call: TRBJ2-1
cdr3_nt: TGTGCCAGCAGCCCGACAGGGGGAAATTCCTACAATGAGCAGTCCTTC
cdr3_aa: CASSPTGGNSYNEQSF

v_call: TRBV5-1
d_call: .
clone_size: many
j_call: TRBJ1-1
cdr3_nt: TGCGCCAGCAGCTTGGAACAGGGTCTGAACACTGAAGCTTTCTTT
cdr3_aa: CASSLEQGLNTEAFF

v_call: TRBV19
d_call: TRBD2
clone_size: once
j_call: TRBJ2-7
cdr3_nt: TGTGCCAGTAGTATCCGCGGGAGTCACGAGCAGTACTTC
cdr3_aa: CASSIRGSHEQYF

v_call: TRBV20-1
d_call: .
clone_size: many
j_call: TRBJ2-5
cdr3_nt: TGCAGTGCTAGAGATCTTTTGGGTACCGTAGAGACCCAGTACTTC
cdr3_aa: CSARDLLGTVETQYF

v_call: TRBV6-1
d_call: TRBD1
clone_size: .
j_call: TRBJ1-6
cdr3_nt: TGTGCCAGCAGTAGACAGGGCGATAATTCACCCCTCCACTTT
cdr3_aa: CASSRQGDNSPLHF

v_call: TRBV19
d_call: TRBD1
clone_size: few
j_call: TRBJ1-5
cdr3_nt: TGTGCCAGTAGTCAGAAGACAGGGTATATTAATGGTCAGCCCCAGCATTTT
cdr3_aa: CASSQKTGYINGQPQHF

v_call: TRBV30
d_call: TRBD2
clone_size: .
j_call: TRBJ2-1
cdr3_nt: TGTGCCTGGTCGGGGGGGGCCTCCTACAATGAGCAGTTCTTC
cdr3_aa: CAWSGGASYNEQFF

v_call: TRBV7-2
d_call: TRBD1
clone_size: many
j_call: TRBJ2-3
cdr3_nt: TGTGCCAGCAGCACCCGACAGGGGTCGCAGTATTTT
cdr3_aa: CASSTRQGSQYF

v_call: TRBV3-1
d_call: TRBD1
clone_size: many
j_call: TRBJ1-1
cdr3_nt: TGTGCCAGCAACGGACAGGGGATGTCTGAAGCTTTCTTT
cdr3_aa: CASNGQGMSEAFF

v_call: TRBV11-2
d_call: TRBD2
clone_size: .
j_call: TRBJ2-5
cdr3_nt: TGTGCCAGCAGCCCGGGACTAGCGGGCCATGGGGGGGAGACCCAGTACTTC
cdr3_aa: CASSPGLAGHGGETQYF

v_call: TRBV24-1
d_call: .
clone_size: .
j_call: TRBJ2-6
cdr3_nt: TGTGCCACCAGTGATTTGGAGGCCAACGTCCTGACTTTC
cdr3_aa: CATSDLEANVLTF

v_call: TRBV27
d_call: TRBD1
clone_size: many
j_call: TRBJ2-2
cdr3_nt: TGTGCCACCCGGCTGGGGACAGGGAGGGCCGGGGAGCTGTTTTTT
cdr3_aa: CATRLGTGRAGELFF

v_call: TRBV4-1
d_call: TRBD2
clone_size: .
j_call: TRBJ2-3
cdr3_nt: TGCGCCAGCAGCCGGGAACTAGCGGGTCGCACAGATACGCAGTATTTT
cdr3_aa: CASSRELAGRTDTQYF

v_call: TRBV7-9
d_call: .
clone_size: many
j_call: TRBJ2-2
cdr3_nt: TGTGCCAGCAGCCCACCGATTCGGGGGCGTTCCACCGGGGAGCTGTTTTTT
cdr3_aa: CASSPPIRGRSTGELFF

v_call: TRBV11-3
d_call: TRBD1
clone_size: many
j_call: TRBJ1-2
cdr3_nt: TGTGCCAGCAGCTTAGGTGGACAGGGCCACTATGGCTACACCTTC
cdr3_aa: CASSLGGQGHYGYTF

v_call: TRBV7-9
d_call: .
clone_size: .
j_call: TRBJ1-4
cdr3_nt: TGTGCCAGCAGCCACCGTCCGCCATTTTCGAGCCAAAATGAAAAACTGTTTTTT
cdr3_aa: CASSHRPPFSSQNEKLFF

v_call: TRBV7-8
d_call: .
clone_size: few
j_call: TRBJ2-2
cdr3_nt: TGTGCCAGCAGCGTGCGCTTAAGCGGGGAGCTGTTTTTT
cdr3_aa: CASSVRLSGELFF

v_call: TRBV4-1
d_call: TRBD1
clone_size: .
j_call: TRBJ1-5
cdr3_nt: TGCGCCAGCAGCCAAGTGACAGGGGAGGGCAATCAGCCCCAGCATTTT
cdr3_aa: CASSQVTGEGNQPQHF

v_call: TRBV18
d_call: .
clone_size: many
j_call: TRBJ1-5
cdr3_nt: TGTGCCAGCTCACCCCAAATGAATAATCAGCCCCAGCATTTT
cdr3_aa: CASSPQMNNQPQHF

v_call: TRBV7-8
d_call: .
clone_size: few
j_call: TRBJ1-5
cdr3_nt: TGTGCCAGCAGCCCCATGGGGGCGGGTAATCAGCCCCAGCATTTT
cdr3_aa: CASSPMGAGNQPQHF

v_call: TRBV7-8
d_call: .
clone_size: .
j_call: TRBJ2-7
cdr3_nt: TGTGCCAGCAGCAAAACAGGGAAGGATAGAGTTTACGAGCAGTACTTC
cdr3_aa: CASSKTGKDRVYEQYF

v_call: TRBV7-8
d_call: TRBD1
clone_size: many
j_call: TRBJ2-2
cdr3_nt: TGTGCCAGCAGGAATCAAGGACAGGCGAACACCGGGGAGCTGTTTTTT
cdr3_aa: CASRNQGQANTGELFF

v_call: TRBV18
d_call: .
clone_size: many
j_call: TRBJ1-2
cdr3_nt: TGTGCCAGCTCACCACCGACAACAGGGTTACCCTATGGCTACACCTTC
cdr3_aa: CASSPPTTGLPYGYTF

v_call: TRBV7-8
d_call: TRBD2
clone_size: .
j_call: TRBJ2-7
cdr3_nt: TGTGCCAGCAGCTTAAAGGGCCGACTAGCAGAATACTACGAGCAGTACTTC
cdr3_aa: CASSLKGRLAEYYEQYF

v_call: TRBV2
d_call: TRBD1
clone_size: many
j_call: TRBJ2-5
cdr3_nt: TGTGCCGCCGGACCCGGGACAGGGGAAGAGACCCAGTACTTC
cdr3_aa: CAAGPGTGEETQYF

v_call: TRBV14
d_call: TRBD1
clone_size: many
j_call: TRBJ2-7
cdr3_nt: TGTGCCAGCAGCCACTGGGCTGGGGGACAGGGGACGTACGAGCAGTACTTC
cdr3_aa: CASSHWAGGQGTYEQYF